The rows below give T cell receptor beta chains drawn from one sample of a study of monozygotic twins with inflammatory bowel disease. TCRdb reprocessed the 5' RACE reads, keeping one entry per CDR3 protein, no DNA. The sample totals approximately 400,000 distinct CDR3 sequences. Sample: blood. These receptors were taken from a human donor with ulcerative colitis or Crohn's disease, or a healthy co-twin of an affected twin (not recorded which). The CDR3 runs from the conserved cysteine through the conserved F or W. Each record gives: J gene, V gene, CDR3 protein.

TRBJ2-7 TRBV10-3 CAISESAGGPREQYF
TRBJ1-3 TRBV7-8 CASSLDSAFGNTIYF
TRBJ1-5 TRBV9 CASSVGLGTGPQHF
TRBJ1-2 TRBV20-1 CSARQKTYYGNTF
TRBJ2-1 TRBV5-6 CASSLERGAGDIYNEQFF
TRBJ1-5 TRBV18 CASSSSQGNQPQHF
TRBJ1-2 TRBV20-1 CSAMAGTASSSGYTF
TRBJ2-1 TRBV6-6 CASRGRTGHEQFF
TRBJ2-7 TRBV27 CASSQDRLSYEQYF
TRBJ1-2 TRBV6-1 CASSPGTGGPNYGYTF
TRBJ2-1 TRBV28 CASREQGAPYNEQFF
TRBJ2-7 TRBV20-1 CSATRDSSYEQYF
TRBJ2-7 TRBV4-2 CASSQDFGSSYEQYF
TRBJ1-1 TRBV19 CASRDTGEAFF
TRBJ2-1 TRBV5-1 CASSLVTGVGSYNEQFF
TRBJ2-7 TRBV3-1 CASSQDLGSLSYEQYF
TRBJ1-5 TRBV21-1 CASSKASGQGSEPQHF
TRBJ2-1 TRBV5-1 CASSRGGGPYNEQFF
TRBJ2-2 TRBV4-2 CASSLAGGEDTGELFF
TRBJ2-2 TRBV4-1 CASSPPGADTGELFF
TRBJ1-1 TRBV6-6 CASGGHPNTEAFF
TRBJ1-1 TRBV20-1 CSANTRNTEAFF
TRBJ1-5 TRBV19 CASSIGTGRQPQHF
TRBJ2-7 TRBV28 CASSRVSKSEQYF
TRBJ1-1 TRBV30 CAWSGEWYTEAFF
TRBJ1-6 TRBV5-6 CASSSHNRGSYNSPLHF
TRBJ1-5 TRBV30 CAWSAMGQYNQPQHF
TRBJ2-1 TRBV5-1 CASSKGGRRDEQFF
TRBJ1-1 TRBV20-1 CSARAPSEGEFF
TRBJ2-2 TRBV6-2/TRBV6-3 CASSSGSPGELFF
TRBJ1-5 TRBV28 CASRGPGRGNQPQHF
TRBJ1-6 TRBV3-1 CASSQVGFTGLELNSPLHF
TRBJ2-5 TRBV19 CASSTGTSGGRGETQYF
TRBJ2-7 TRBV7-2 CASSRTENPHEQYF
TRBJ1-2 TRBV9 CASSTGPSANYGYTF
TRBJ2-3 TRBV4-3 CASSQGTGTRLNTDTQYF
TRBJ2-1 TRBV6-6 CASRDRDRGNEQFF
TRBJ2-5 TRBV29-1 CSVRGQDQETQYF
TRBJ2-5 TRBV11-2 CASSQGGSETQYF
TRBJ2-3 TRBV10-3 CAISLLRDPQFTDTQYF
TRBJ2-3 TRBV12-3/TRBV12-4 CASTQDGDTQYF
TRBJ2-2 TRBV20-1 CSARGRKNTGELFF
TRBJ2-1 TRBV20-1 CSARSGYEQFF
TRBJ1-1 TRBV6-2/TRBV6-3 CASSGTGGIVETEAFF
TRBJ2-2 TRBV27 CASKGTSGYTGELFF
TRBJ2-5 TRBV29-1 CSAMRDGETQYF
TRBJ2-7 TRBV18 CASSPQRLTYEQYF
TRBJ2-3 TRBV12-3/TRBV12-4 CASSPPPSTDTQYF
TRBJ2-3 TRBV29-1 CSVEGQFLGTDTQYF